The 12 T cell receptor beta chains given below trace back to one sample, sequenced in a study of T cells in Graves' hyperthyroidism and ophthalmopathy. Amplified regions were TCR beta CDR3 sequences from RNA transcripts. The study used the HTBI primer set for a first-round RT-PCR of the TCR CDR3. TCRdb re-analysed the multiplex PCR reads in MiXCR, keeping a single row per CDR3 protein. The sample includes 20,000 to 30,000 distinct CDR3 sequences, around 40% of them seen just once. The sample comprised blood. These receptor sequences come from a woman aged 25 to 39 with Graves' hyperthyroidism.

In this sample, this clonotype is medium-sized. The V gene is TRBV2, the J gene TRBJ2-1; weak D call: TRBD2 (5 bases). This CDR3 contains 14 residues. V was shortened by 3 bases and J by 5 bases, with 11 bases between the two germline ends. CDR1 and CDR2 (germline): SNHLY, FYNNEI. The CDR3 DNA follows: TGTGCCAGCAGTGATGATCAAGCGGACAATGAGCAGTTCTTC. Residues: CASSDDQADNEQFF.

This sequence joins TRBV7-2 and TRBJ2-3; D remains unclear. This CDR3 has 14 residues. Looked up from germline, CDR1 is SGHTA and CDR2 is FQGNSA. Between the trimmed V and J ends, which lost 3 bases and 1 base, there was a span of 8 bases. The CDR3 DNA reads TGTGCCAGCAGCTTTGTTCAGGGCACAGATACGCAGTATTTT. Translation: CASSFVQGTDTQYF. Based on the CDR3 plus reference TRBV7-2 and TRBJ2-3, the full variable domain is GAGVSQSPSNKVTEKGKDVELRCDPISGHTALYWYRQSLGQGLEFLIYFQGNSAPDKSGLPSDRFSAERTGGSVSTLTIQRTQQEDSAVYLCASSFVQGTDTQYFGPGTRLTVL.

This clonotype qualifies as medium-sized. V usage is TRBV2 and J usage is TRBJ2-7; TRBD2 might be the D (6 bases). The V end lost 6 bases, the J end lost 0 bases, and 6 bases lay between the germline ends. This CDR3 region has 12 residues. CDR1 and CDR2 (germline): SNHLY, FYNNEI. The CDR3 reads CASRTSSYEQYF. CDR3 bases: TGTGCCAGCAGGACTAGCTCCTACGAGCAGTACTTC.

The V and J genes are TRBV2 and TRBJ1-6, with no clear D. With 8 bases removed from V and 6 bases from J, the gap between germline ends came to 8 bases. The CDR3 totals 12 residues. Germline CDR1 SNHLY, CDR2 FYNNEI. The CDR3 coding sequence is TGTGCCAGCCTGGGAGGTAATTCACCCCTCCACTTT. This sequence encodes CASLGGNSPLHF.

This clonotype was seen ten or more times. The chain combines TRBV7-3 with TRBJ1-1; a weak D match, TRBD1 (5 bases). CDR1 and CDR2 from the germline V gene are SGHTA and FQGTGA. V dropped 5 bases and J dropped 5 bases, with 15 bases sitting between them. This CDR3 comprises 14 residues. CDR3 amino acids: CASSHGGGETEAFF. The CDR3 DNA reads TGTGCCAGCAGCCACGGGGGAGGGGAAACTGAAGCTTTCTTT.

This clonotype rates as medium-sized. J is TRBJ2-1 and V is TRBV29-1; TRBD1 matches at 7 bases. Trimming cost V 6 bases and J 9 bases; bases outside gene matches: 14. Germline V gene data show CDR1 as SQVTM and CDR2 as ANQGSEA. This CDR3 is built from 14 residues. CDR3 bases: TGCAGCGTCTGGACAGGCGACGGGCTGGCTGAGCAGTTCTTC. This translates into CSVWTGDGLAEQFF.

The chain combines TRBV18 with TRBJ1-2, with 7 bases aligning to TRBD1. Per the germline V gene, CDR1 is KGHSH and CDR2 is LQKENI. The CDR3 is 16 amino acids. The junction had 11 bases not matched to a gene; V was cut back by 7 bases and J by 0 bases. CDR3 sequence: CASCGTDTLANYGYTF. The CDR3 coding sequence is TGTGCCAGCTGTGGGACAGATACCCTGGCTAACTATGGCTACACCTTC.

This clonotype came up a few times. At one boundary the junction diverges from the germline segment, which might be a read error. This chain joins TRBV28 and TRBJ2-7, with 8 bases aligning to TRBD2. Per the germline V gene, CDR1 is MDHEN and CDR2 is SYDVKM. The CDR3 is 15 amino acids. CDR3 amino acids: CTSIPGGGFSDEQYF. The CDR3 DNA follows: TGTACCAGCATTCCGGGGGGGGGTTTTTCAGACGAGCAGTACTTC.

V is TRBV20-1 and J is TRBJ2-4; TRBD2 matches at 13 bases. Germline V CDR1 and CDR2: DFQATT, SNEGSKA (reference sequence). The CDR3 length is 15 residues. V shed 5 bases, J shed 6 bases, and the junction held 7 bases outside the gene matches. The CDR3 reads CSASVGTSGINIQYF. DNA of the CDR3: TGCAGTGCTTCCGTAGGGACTAGCGGGATAAACATTCAGTACTTC.

This clonotype was found many times. The chain has TRBV20-1 and TRBJ2-7; 12 nucleotides align to TRBD1. V trimming: 0 bases; J trimming: 6 bases; junction bases outside the gene matches: 6. The germline gives CDR1 DFQATT, CDR2 SNEGSKA (reference sequence). This CDR3 spans 15 amino acids. The CDR3, as DNA: TGCAGTGCTAGAGACCGGGACAGGGGGCCGATCGAGCAGTACTTC. This codes for CSARDRDRGPIEQYF.

Many counts were recorded for this clonotype. The genes are TRBV6-1 and TRBJ2-1; 8 positions agree with TRBD2. The germline gives CDR1 MNHNS, CDR2 SASEGT. The CDR3 spans 14 residues. The V segment lost 6 bases and the J segment 9 bases; nucleotides outside the gene matches: 10. The CDR3 coding sequence is TGTGCCAGCAGAGTAGCGGGAAGTGTGAGTGAGCAGTTCTTC. This codes for CASRVAGSVSEQFF.

This clonotype has at least ten counts. The chain carries TRBV7-9 and TRBJ2-7; perhaps TRBD2 as D (5 bases). Trimming removed 5 bases at V and 0 bases at J, with 11 bases between. CDR1 is SEHNR and CDR2 is FQNEAQ in the germline V gene (reference sequence). This CDR3 is built from 14 residues. CDR3 in DNA: TGTGCCAGCAGCCCCCGGACTTACTCCTACGAGCAGTACTTC. Translating it yields CASSPRTYSYEQYF.